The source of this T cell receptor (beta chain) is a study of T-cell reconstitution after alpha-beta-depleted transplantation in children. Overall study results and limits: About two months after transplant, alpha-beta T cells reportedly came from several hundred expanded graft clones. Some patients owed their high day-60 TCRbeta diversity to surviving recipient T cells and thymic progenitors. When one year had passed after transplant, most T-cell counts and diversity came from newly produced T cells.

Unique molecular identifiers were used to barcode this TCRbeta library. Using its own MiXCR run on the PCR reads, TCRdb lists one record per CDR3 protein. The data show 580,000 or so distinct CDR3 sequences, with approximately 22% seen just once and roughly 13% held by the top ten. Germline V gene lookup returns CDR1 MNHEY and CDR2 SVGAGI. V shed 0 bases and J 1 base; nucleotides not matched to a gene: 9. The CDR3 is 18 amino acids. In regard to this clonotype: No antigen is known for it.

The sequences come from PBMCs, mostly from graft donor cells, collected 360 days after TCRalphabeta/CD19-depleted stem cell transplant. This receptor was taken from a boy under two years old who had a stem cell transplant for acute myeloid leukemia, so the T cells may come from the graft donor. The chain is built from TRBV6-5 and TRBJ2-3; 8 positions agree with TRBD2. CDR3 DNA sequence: TGTGCCAGCAGTTACTCGCCCCTAAAAGCGGGGGGCACAGATACGCAGTATTTT. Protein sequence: CASSYSPLKAGGTDTQYF.